The rows below give T cell receptor beta chains drawn from one sample of a study of identical twins. From the 5' RACE reads, TCRdb called clonotypes with MiXCR, one entry per CDR3 protein. The table lists 750,000 to 950,000 distinct CDR3 sequences, 9% to 15% of them singletons. In addition, the sample was reused for a study of yellow fever vaccine responses in identical twins.

The sample was PBMCs. All receptors come from a woman aged 18-29 years in good health. The CDR3 runs from the conserved cysteine through the conserved F or W. The order of the fields is clone size, J gene, D gene, V gene, CDR3 DNA, CDR3 protein. A D gene is named only where the DNA matches it firmly. Some rows have no size entry. The others give once, few or many, or a class for an expanded clone.

clone size: -
J gene: TRBJ1-6
D gene: -
V gene: TRBV5-6
CDR3 DNA: TGTGCCAGCAGCTTGCGGGAAAATTCACCCCTCCACTTT
CDR3 protein: CASSLRENSPLHF

clone size: -
J gene: TRBJ2-1
D gene: TRBD2
V gene: TRBV20-1
CDR3 DNA: TGCAGTGCTAGAGATGGAGCGGGAGGGTCCGATGAGCAGTTCTTC
CDR3 protein: CSARDGAGGSDEQFF

clone size: -
J gene: TRBJ1-2
D gene: -
V gene: TRBV27
CDR3 DNA: TGTGCCAGCCGACGTGGGACGTTAGGGGGCTACACCTTC
CDR3 protein: CASRRGTLGGYTF

clone size: -
J gene: TRBJ2-5
D gene: TRBD2
V gene: TRBV20-1
CDR3 DNA: TGCAGTGCTCCATCAACTAGCGGGGTGGGGGAGACCCAGTACTTC
CDR3 protein: CSAPSTSGVGETQYF

clone size: -
J gene: TRBJ1-4
D gene: -
V gene: TRBV9
CDR3 DNA: TGTGCCAGCAGCGTAGGCGGGGTGGATGAAAAACTGTTTTTT
CDR3 protein: CASSVGGVDEKLFF

clone size: few
J gene: TRBJ2-2
D gene: TRBD1
V gene: TRBV2
CDR3 DNA: TGTGCCAGCAACCTGGGACAGGGAGGAACCGGGGAGCTGTTTTTT
CDR3 protein: CASNLGQGGTGELFF

clone size: few
J gene: TRBJ1-1
D gene: -
V gene: TRBV4-1
CDR3 DNA: TGCGCCAGCAGCCAATTTGTGGGGACACAGAACACTGAAGCTTTCTTT
CDR3 protein: CASSQFVGTQNTEAFF

clone size: many
J gene: TRBJ1-2
D gene: -
V gene: TRBV7-7
CDR3 DNA: TGTGCCAGCAGCAGGGAGATCGAACGTCAGGGCGGTGGCTACACCTTC
CDR3 protein: CASSREIERQGGGYTF

clone size: -
J gene: TRBJ2-1
D gene: -
V gene: TRBV11-2
CDR3 DNA: TGTGCCAGCCGAAAAACCGGTAGGGAGCAGTTCTTC
CDR3 protein: CASRKTGREQFF

clone size: -
J gene: TRBJ2-7
D gene: TRBD2
V gene: TRBV6-2/TRBV6-3
CDR3 DNA: TGTGCCAGCAAACCCTGGTCGGGACTAGCGGCACCCGAGCAGTACTTC
CDR3 protein: CASKPWSGLAAPEQYF

clone size: -
J gene: TRBJ2-3
D gene: TRBD2
V gene: TRBV2
CDR3 DNA: TGTGCCAGCAGTGACGTCCTAGCGGAGAGCACAGATACGCAGTATTTT
CDR3 protein: CASSDVLAESTDTQYF

clone size: few
J gene: TRBJ2-1
D gene: -
V gene: TRBV7-2
CDR3 DNA: TGTGCCAGCAGCTGGGGCGTGGGCTTTGAGCAGTTCTTC
CDR3 protein: CASSWGVGFEQFF

clone size: -
J gene: TRBJ1-1
D gene: TRBD1
V gene: TRBV5-1
CDR3 DNA: TGCGCCAGCAGCTTGGCCGAGGGGGCGGGGACTGAAGCTTTCTTT
CDR3 protein: CASSLAEGAGTEAFF

clone size: -
J gene: TRBJ2-1
D gene: TRBD2
V gene: TRBV2
CDR3 DNA: TGTGCCAGCAGTGGGACTAGACCGTTCTTC
CDR3 protein: CASSGTRPFF

clone size: -
J gene: TRBJ2-7
D gene: TRBD2
V gene: TRBV4-2
CDR3 DNA: TGTGCCAGCAGCCAAGGGATAGCGGGCACCTACGAGCAGTACTTC
CDR3 protein: CASSQGIAGTYEQYF